The 17 T cell receptor beta chains below come from one sample, sequenced in a study of T cells in Graves' hyperthyroidism and ophthalmopathy. TCR beta CDR3 sequences were amplified from RNA transcripts. HTBI primers were the set used in a first-round RT-PCR of the TCR CDR3. TCRdb re-called the multiplex PCR reads with MiXCR, one entry per CDR3 protein. In the table there are 750,000 to 900,000 distinct CDR3 sequences, 38% of which are singletons. Material for sequencing was blood. These receptors were taken from a man aged 18 to 35 with Graves' hyperthyroidism.

This clonotype occurred once. The rearrangement uses TRBV11-1 and TRBJ2-2, with D perhaps TRBD1 (5 bases). The V gene's germline CDR1 is SGHAT and CDR2 FQDESV (reference sequence). This CDR3 is built from 16 residues. V was clipped by 4 bases and J by 2 bases, with 14 bases between them. The CDR3 here is CASSSFRTLNTGELFF. The CDR3 nucleotides are TGTGCCAGCAGCTCGTTTAGGACACTAAACACCGGGGAGCTGTTTTTT.

The chain carries TRBV7-9 and TRBJ1-5; D ambiguous. V was cut by 5 bases and J by 5 bases, with 16 bases left in between. Germline V CDR1 and CDR2: SEHNR, FQNEAQ (reference sequence). The CDR3 contains 15 residues. The CDR3 sequence is CASSPPGRVDQPQHF. The CDR3 coding sequence is TGTGCCAGCAGCCCTCCGGGGAGAGTAGATCAGCCCCAGCATTTT.

This chain joins TRBV5-5 and TRBJ1-1; TRBD1 matches 7 bases. V trimming: 0 bases; J trimming: 1 base; junction bases outside the gene matches: 6. Germline assignment: CDR1 SGHKS and CDR2 YYEKEE (reference sequence). The CDR3 covers 16 residues. Here the CDR3 reads CASSLGPGQTNTEAFF. The CDR3 coding sequence is TGTGCCAGCAGCTTGGGTCCGGGACAGACGAACACTGAAGCTTTCTTT.

The chain couples TRBV2 to TRBJ1-6, with 8 bases fitting TRBD1. The CDR3 contains 13 residues. Germline-derived CDR1 and CDR2 are SNHLY and FYNNEI. This chain's CDR3 is CARTGQEHSPLHF. The CDR3 DNA reads TGTGCTAGAACGGGACAGGAACATTCACCCCTCCACTTT.

This chain connects TRBV2 to TRBJ1-6; possibly TRBD1 for D (5 bases). Germline V gene lookup returns CDR1 SNHLY and CDR2 FYNNEI. With 5 bases removed from V and 4 bases from J, the gap between germline ends came to 6 bases. The CDR3 is 13 residues long. The DNA of the CDR3 is TGTGCCAGCAGTAGACAGTATAATTCACCCCTCCACTTT. Its protein is CASSRQYNSPLHF.

There are many counts of this clonotype. The chain carries TRBV29-1 and TRBJ2-7; 7 bases map to TRBD1. V gave up 3 bases and J gave up 2 bases; unmatched junction bases: 1. The CDR3 sequence is 12 residues long. The germline V gene encodes CDR1 SQVTM and CDR2 ANQGSEA. The CDR3, as DNA: TGCAGCGTTGAGGGACAGACCTACGAGCAGTACTTC. Its protein product is CSVEGQTYEQYF.

V usage is TRBV15 and J usage is TRBJ2-7, with TRBD1 as a possible D gene (6 bases). V lost 0 bases and J lost 7, with 10 bases in between. Germline-derived CDR1 and CDR2 are LNHNV and YYDKDF (reference sequence). This CDR3 is 13 amino acids long. CDR3 sequence reads: CATSRDRGGEQYF. CDR3 coding DNA: TGTGCCACCAGCAGAGATCGAGGGGGAGAGCAGTACTTC.

This clonotype occurred a few times. The chain combines TRBV20-1 with TRBJ1-1, with D maybe TRBD1 (5 bases). The V and J ends lost 2 bases and 5 bases respectively, with 12 bases between them. This CDR3 spans 13 amino acids. The germline gives CDR1 DFQATT, CDR2 SNEGSKA (reference sequence). CDR3 loop: CSARRHPGTEAFF. For the CDR3, the DNA is TGCAGTGCTAGAAGGCACCCAGGGACTGAAGCTTTCTTT.

The sample holds many counts of this clonotype. The genes are TRBV29-1 and TRBJ1-1, with TRBD1 as a possible D gene (5 bases). V was cut by 7 bases and J by 1 base, with 13 bases left in between. Germline assignment: CDR1 SQVTM and CDR2 ANQGSEA. CDR3 size: 13 residues. The CDR3 loop reads CSAETDPNTEAFF. In DNA, the CDR3 is TGCAGCGCCGAGACAGACCCGAACACTGAAGCTTTCTTT.

V usage is TRBV29-1 and J usage is TRBJ2-7; 7 bases fit TRBD1. This CDR3 comprises 11 residues. Germline CDR1 SQVTM, CDR2 ANQGSEA. The V and J ends lost 8 bases and 2 bases, in that order; junction bases with no gene match: 3. DNA of the CDR3: TGCAGCCAGGGACAGCCCTACGAGCAGTACTTC. Its protein is CSQGQPYEQYF.

This clonotype was found many times. V usage is TRBV19 and J usage is TRBJ1-2, with no clear D. The CDR3 has 15 amino acids. V was pared by 4 bases and J by 3 bases, with 15 bases between. Germline V CDR1 and CDR2: LNHDA, SQIVND (reference sequence). The CDR3 here is CASSTFLSAHYGYTF. As DNA, the CDR3 is TGTGCCAGTAGTACCTTCCTTTCCGCCCACTATGGCTACACCTTC.

The genes are TRBV6-5 and TRBJ2-5, with 7 bases fitting TRBD1. The CDR3 is 15 amino acids. Germline CDR1 MNHEY, CDR2 SVGAGI. The V segment lost 4 bases and the J segment 6 bases; nucleotides outside the gene matches: 11. CDR3 protein: CASSSVQGVVKTQYF. CDR3 in DNA: TGTGCCAGCAGTTCTGTCCAGGGGGTAGTTAAGACCCAGTACTTC.

There are many counts of this clonotype. The V and J genes are TRBV9 and TRBJ1-1, with D hard to call. Trimming left V 4 bases short and J 8 bases short, with 15 bases between. Germline V gene sequence: CDR1 SGDLS, CDR2 YYNGEE. The CDR3 is 13 amino acids. CDR3 in amino acids: CASSPSTFSEAFF. In nucleotides, the CDR3 is TGTGCCAGCAGCCCTTCGACTTTTTCAGAAGCTTTCTTT.

This sequence joins TRBV20-1 and TRBJ1-1, with D possibly being TRBD1 (5 bases). Germline values: CDR1 DFQATT, CDR2 SNEGSKA (reference sequence). Trimming took off 2 bases at V and 3 bases at J, with 13 bases between the two ends. This CDR3 contains 14 residues. The CDR3 loop reads CSARKGEGYTEAFF. CDR3 bases: TGCAGTGCTAGAAAAGGGGAAGGGTACACTGAAGCTTTCTTT.

The table lists this clonotype with a count of one. The V gene is TRBV12-3 or TRBV12-4, the J gene TRBJ1-1; D is undetermined. The germline V and J ends were trimmed by 6 bases and 0 bases, with 11 bases remaining between them. CDR3 length: 14 residues. This CDR3 reads CASRGPGVNTEAFF. CDR3 DNA sequence: TGTGCCAGCAGGGGCCCTGGGGTGAACACTGAAGCTTTCTTT.

This clonotype came up many times. V gene TRBV7-9 combines with J gene TRBJ2-2, with D perhaps being TRBD1 or TRBD2 (5 bases each). The CDR3 runs to 14 residues. V lost 5 bases and J 7 bases, leaving 14 bases between the germline ends. The germline V gene has CDR1 SEHNR and CDR2 FQNEAQ (reference sequence). In DNA form, the CDR3 reads TGTGCCAGCAGCCCAGGGACGTACGTCGGGGAGCTGTTTTTT. Translated: CASSPGTYVGELFF. The complete variable domain, with remaining parts taken from reference TRBV7-9 and TRBJ2-2, reads DTGVSQNPRHKITKRGQNVTFRCDPISEHNRLYWYRQTLGQGPEFLTYFQNEAQLEKSRLLSDRFSAERPKGSFSTLEIQRTEQGDSAMYLCASSPGTYVGELFFGEGSRLTVL.

There are many counts of this clonotype. The chain combines TRBV7-9 with TRBJ2-7; a possible D gene is TRBD2 (5 bases). The V end lost 1 base, the J end lost 0 bases, and 10 bases lay between the germline ends. The CDR3 consists of 15 residues. Germline CDR1 reads SEHNR; CDR2 reads FQNEAQ (reference sequence). The CDR3: CASSLETGSSYEQYF. The CDR3 bases are TGTGCCAGCAGCTTAGAGACGGGGAGCTCCTACGAGCAGTACTTC.